One T cell receptor beta chain is described in this entry. Its antigen is not known. The data are from a study of Ad26.COV2.S vaccination and SARS-CoV-2 variants. Study-wide background: Sample donor was a member of the COV1001 Ad26.COV2.S trial arm. Dosing was one shot or two shots 56 days apart. General observations from the study: It was vaccine recipients, not placebo recipients, who had the higher spike-specific TCR breadth.

The CDR3 spans 16 residues. Trimming removed 1 base from V and 5 bases from J; junction bases left unmatched: 4. Germline CDR1 and CDR2: SGHRS and YFSETQ. Clones were sequenced by immunoSEQ multiplex PCR, and TCRdb holds only the in-frame ones, with some missing. The sample consists of about 400,000 clones, 75% to 90% of them appearing once. Treatment of the sample: around 19 received Ad26.COV2.S at low or high dose, single or two shots; about 5 received placebo; per-sample allocation not given. The study sampled participants on day 63 after the first vaccine or placebo injection. Boston hosted the donor, who was an adult aged 18-55 years.

This clonotype originated in a person aged 18-60 years who received the Ad26.COV2.S COVID-19 vaccine or a placebo. The sample consisted of peripheral blood, taken in a trial of Ad26.COV2.S vaccine versus placebo. The J gene is TRBJ2-3, the V gene TRBV5-1; 13 bases match TRBD2. The CDR3 DNA sequence: TGCGCCAGCAGCTTGACTAGCGGGAGGGATGTAGATACGCAGTATTTT. This gives the protein CASSLTSGRDVDTQYF.